One TCR beta chain is described in this entry. It lacks a known antigen. No qualities accompany the bases; no much larger clone lies one base away. These data belong to a study of CD8 T cells in Susac syndrome (dated by TCRdb to the late 2010s). Broadly, across the study: Repertoire sequencing was used to test whether CD8+ T cell activation and differentiation in Susac syndrome was antigen driven.

Peripheral blood CD8+ and CD4+ T cells from healthy donors, Susac syndrome patients and multiple sclerosis patients were profiled using high-throughput TCR beta sequencing. Multiple sclerosis controls were treatment-naive patients with stable or active relapsing-remitting disease fulfilling revised McDonald criteria. Bulk CD8+ and CD4+ T cells were purified by magnetic negative isolation, whereas CD8+ TEMRA cells were enriched by FACS. Blood was collected in EDTA tubes and processed within 24 hours, with PBMCs isolated through density gradient centrifugation. PBMCs intended for TCR sequencing were frozen in liquid nitrogen and were later thawed in a 37 degrees C water bath. The sorted or isolated CD4+, CD8+ and CD8+ TEMRA cells reached a purity of at least 90%. RNA was extracted using the RNeasy kit, and about 0.45 to 1 ug of the RNA was reverse transcribed with random hexamers. The immunoSEQ multiplex PCR assay, covering 54 Vbeta and 13 Jbeta segments, was used to amplify TCR beta CDR3 regions. PCR amplification bias was corrected by using a synthetic template baseline for primer optimization and computational correction. In the original analysis: Reads were annotated to V, D and J genes per IMGT and analyzed with immunoSEQ Analyzer, keeping only productive sequences. Clonality was calculated as one minus the Shannon entropy normalized by log2 of the number of productive unique sequences. Public and private clones were assessed among the 100 most prevalent clones of each patient and control. Susac-specific clones were defined as absent from healthy and MS cohorts, around 980 published viral clones and other ImmuneACCESS disease sequences. Clones were called with MiXCR by TCRdb after fastp trimmed the public reads at Q25, and only in-frame beta chains were retained. Under each unique CDR3 protein, matching rows form one entry showing the most common genes and DNA. TCRdb's processing, not the authors' own work, is the source of the V and J calls. Recorded for this sample are about 200,000 distinct CDR3 sequences; about 95% of them occurred a single time. The ten most abundant clones make up roughly 0.088% of the sample.

Trimming takes 0 bases from V and 3 bases from J, and the germline ends sit 9 bases apart. The germline V gene (reference sequence) specifies SEHNR as CDR1 and FQNEAQ as CDR2. The CDR3, cysteine through phenylalanine, is 14 amino acids long. Only CDR3 DNA remains: 42 bases, in frame from the first base. The research as a whole found: The study acknowledged that relatively few individuals were included in the TCR sequencing and HLA analysis.

Sequenced input: CD4+ T cells from PBMCs. The chain is assembled from TRBV7-9 and TRBJ2-7, with the D gene uncertain. This sequence was found in a human donor with multiple sclerosis. CDR3 reads: CASSLAAGYYEQYF. The nucleotide sequence is TGTGCCAGCAGCTTAGCGGCTGGGTACTACGAGCAGTACTTC.